This T cell receptor (beta chain) was recorded in a study of cytomegalovirus exposure and HLA in healthy donors (dated by TCRdb to about 2017). Looking at the study overall: In an earlier analysis of 587 of the donors, around 300 Gb of sequence data and 117 million unique TCR beta sequences from roughly 180 million T cells were reported. Roughly 300 gigabases of sequencing data and around 90 million unique TCR sequences made up an early release that covered some 640 HLA-typed donors. Among the roughly 400 genotyped donors, around 81% belonged to the genetic ancestry cluster associated with self-reported Caucasian donors. The study aimed to test whether cataloging public T cell receptors could reveal signatures of past pathogen exposure. The study profiled the T cell repertoires of some 610 subjects by immunosequencing and related them to cytomegalovirus serostatus. Along with the roughly 700-subject first cohort, a separate validation cohort of over a hundred different subjects was used. High-throughput TCR immunosequencing, statistical association of individual TCRs with disease status, and machine learning were combined to predict cytomegalovirus infection status. A later analysis re-analyzed previously published TCR beta repertoires from roughly 600 donors and added high-resolution HLA genotyping to study TCR occurrence patterns. Rather than using new phenotypic data, the later analysis identified candidate immune exposures from TCR beta sequences and from how often those sequences occurred across donors. To decide whether each TCR beta V gene segment behaved as functional or pseudogenic, an earlier analysis of some 540 of the donors relied on high-throughput TCR beta sequencing. Alongside the repertoire data, information on donor age, sex, ethnicity and CMV serostatus was compiled. A later genetic analysis took genome-wide SNP genotypes for about 55% of the roughly 700 donors and used that subset as a discovery cohort. All discovery cohort repertoires had been generated on a single sequencing platform. HLA typing covered class I and class II loci at four-digit resolution. Typing coverage differed by locus: A, B, C, DRB1 and DQB1 were typed in about 629-640 donors, DQA1 in roughly 500, DPA1 in approximately 610, and DPB1 in 450 to 490. Five DR-DQ haplotypes were handled as single units for association and clustering because linkage in the cohort was strong. Among some 400 genotyped donors of the cohort, an average of approximately 250,000 unique TCR beta nucleotide sequences were sequenced per donor, approximately 20% of them non-productive.

On this clone itself: Its cognate antigen has yet to be identified. The sample holds no much larger clone one base away, and base qualities are not on file.

The cohort comprised more than 550 healthy bone marrow donors. All cohort members were sampled while nominally healthy, although unrecorded immune exposures were likely present. The donor was CMV seronegative and belonged to the group of 352 seronegative cohort members. A peripheral blood sample was collected from each donor, and TCR beta sequencing was performed on peripheral blood mononuclear cells. The Qiagen DNeasy Blood Extraction Kit was used to extract genomic DNA from the blood cell samples. For CDR1 and CDR2, the germline V gene lists LGHNA and YSLEER. Deletion took 2 bases off V and 5 bases off J, with a span of 15 bases between the germline ends. The CDR3 numbers 15 residues from cysteine through phenylalanine. The read is trimmed to its CDR3 DNA, 45 bases read in frame from base 1. The library was generated by the immunoSEQ multiplex PCR assay. For the multiplex PCR, a mixture combining 60 forward primers for TCR Vbeta segments and 13 reverse primers for TCR Jbeta segments was used. Amplification of the CDR3 region of rearranged TCR beta genes was performed with a multiplex PCR assay on genomic DNA. Amplified TCR beta libraries were sequenced as 87-base-pair reads on the Illumina HiSeq System. In the source study's methods: Across the 640 or so repertoires, a later analysis counted 78 million or so unique TCR beta chains, 9.5 million to 12 million of which were shared by at least two donors. Raw reads were error-corrected and collapsed into unique sequences by a nearest-neighbor algorithm in which closely related sequences were merged to remove PCR and sequencing errors. V, D and J gene segments were assigned by aligning CDR3 sequences to IMGT reference sequences. For a sequence to be retained, at least a six-nucleotide match to both a V gene segment and a J gene segment was required. Rearrangements were classified as productive when the CDR3 lacked stop codons and remained in frame with V and J, and all other rearrangements were classified as non-productive. CDR3 was defined according to IMGT convention as the region running from the second conserved V-encoded cysteine to the conserved J-encoded phenylalanine. The earlier analysis of 587 of the donors excluded sequences that lacked an unambiguous match to a single V gene segment. In an earlier analysis of a few hundred of the donors, a V segment was called functional when productive rearrangements were above 56.7%, and segregating when the standard deviation between donors exceeded 5%. To diagnose cytomegalovirus status from the catalog of TCR beta chain sequences, a statistical classification framework was built. A later analysis assigned V and J genes by comparing TCR nucleotide sequences with IMGT/GENE-DB human TR gene sequences. The TCRdist pipeline was used in a later analysis to assign CDR3 sequences and most-parsimonious VDJ recombination scenarios. In a later analysis, each TCR beta chain was defined by its CDR3 amino acid sequence together with its V-gene family, and reads without a unique V-gene family were excluded. In a later analysis, around 650 highly shared, low-generation-probability nucleotide sequences were removed to address suspected cross-contamination and a sequencing artifact. In a later analysis, a clonal expansion index for each public chain was calculated from normalized within-repertoire ranks of inferred template counts. A later analysis computed generation probabilities with a VDJ recombination model fitted to out-of-frame rearrangements, and checked the results against IGoR. In a later analysis, hypergeometric tests were used to score TCR-TCR, TCR-HLA and TCR-CMV co-occurrence, with a repertoire-size bias correction applied to TCR pairs. False discovery rates were estimated in a later analysis by permuting HLA or CMV assignments 20 times. A later analysis grouped co-occurring TCRs with DBSCAN, adding TCRdist sequence similarity when clustering within HLA-allele-positive subsets. Repertoires with fewer than 30,000 or more than 120,000 public chains were left out of co-occurrence clustering, as were a handful of repertoires with anomalous nucleotide sharing. The source is immuneACCESS, and TCRdb retained only in-frame sequences with V and J called. Part of the clones is not carried over; for the studies checked, unresolved V genes explain less than half of this, and the remainder is unexplained. The D gene and trimming were derived from the DNA, and the V and J assignments and clone size from that table. Present in this sample are 110,000 to 150,000 clones, about 76% of which were seen just once. The ten largest clones capture nearly 4% of the sample.

The study at large found these results: Because the 87-base-pair reads could not distinguish some IMGT-functional V segments, including TRBV6-2 and TRBV6-3, those segments were excluded. The presence/absence analyses assumed that sequencing depth was roughly uniform across donors, and that assumption may not be true. The study gave a list of around 170 TCR beta chains associated with cytomegalovirus. A later analysis found that HLA-associated TCR beta chains were more clonally expanded and had lower generation probabilities than equally common non-associated chains. While some public TCRs were present in many individuals, most TCR sequences turned up only very rarely across donors. According to a later analysis, parvovirus B19, influenza, CMV and Epstein-Barr virus appeared linked to several top co-occurrence clusters. Broadly in line with IMGT annotations, most TCR beta V segments showed up in productive rearrangements about 87% or about 30% of the time in an earlier analysis of roughly 590 of the donors. The classifier was reported to diagnose cytomegalovirus status with high specificity and sensitivity in both the original cohort and the validation cohort. Because HLA typing was unavailable for some donors at each locus, only the typed subset was used in association tests. In a later analysis, the rate of TCR association differed among HLA loci, with DRB1 alleles having the most associated TCRs and HLA-C alleles having the fewest. V-gene and J-gene trimming of TCR beta chains was associated with a missense DCLRE1C variant in a later genetic analysis, and the association was replicated in an independent cohort. The authors suggested that the approach could potentially be generalized to other disease states and immunological phenotypes. In vitro tests confirmed that a few of the cytomegalovirus-associated TCR beta chains recognize cytomegalovirus antigens. A further reported finding was that TCR beta sequences accurately predicted the HLA-A and HLA-B alleles for most subjects in the first cohort. Correlated functional status among segregating V segments might reflect linkage disequilibrium, but an unknown experimental factor could not be ruled out. CMV serostatus was the only immune exposure information available for the cohort. According to a later analysis, most CMV-associated TCR beta chains appeared to be HLA-restricted, and the HLA associations seemed to be driven largely by CMV exposure. Assigning TCR associations to individual alleles was difficult when HLA alleles, especially DR and DQ, strongly co-occurred. Only TCR beta chains were sequenced in this cohort, and the absence of alpha or paired-chain data limited detectable features. Compared with the 666-donor mean, donors in an Asian-associated ancestry cluster had fewer N-insertions in productive TCRs, according to a later genetic analysis. At a false discovery rate of 0.05, a later analysis linked some 18,000 TCR beta sequences to specific HLA alleles. Because counts were too low, seventeen rarely observed V segments, including chromosome 9 orphons, were excluded from the earlier analysis of 587 of the donors. A cluster of highly shared sequence variants was judged likely to represent a technical artifact of the sequencing pipeline.

The sequenced sample was PBMCs. The receptor comes from a male donor in good health and CMV-seronegative. The chain is made from TRBV4-3 and TRBJ1-2; a tentative D match to TRBD1 spans 6 bases. The DNA sequence follows: TGCGCCAGCAGCCAAAACAGGGTCACGCAGTATGGCTACACCTTC. This gives the protein CASSQNRVTQYGYTF.